A selection of T cell receptor beta chains follows, all from one sample in a study of blood T cell repertoires in COVID-19. TCRdb's copy holds only in-frame clones and misses some; the assay was immunoSEQ multiplex PCR. The table has roughly 130,000 clones, around 75% seen once. Source material: peripheral blood. The receptors here all came from a woman between 70 and 85 years old with COVID-19, enrolled during active disease. The CDR3 runs from the conserved cysteine through the conserved F or W. The order of the fields is V gene, D gene, J gene, CDR3 DNA, CDR3 protein. A D gene is named only where the DNA matches it firmly.

TRBV7-3	TRBD1	TRBJ2-5	TGTGCCAGCAGCCCGAGCGGGACAGGGGCTATGTCAGAGACCCAGTACTTC	CASSPSGTGAMSETQYF
TRBV29-1	NA	TRBJ1-2	TGCAGCGCCCTCGGGACACCACCTAACTATGGCTACACCTTC	CSALGTPPNYGYTF
TRBV7-8	NA	TRBJ1-3	TGTGCCAGCAGCCTCGGGGGTCGGGGGGTTGGAAACACCATATATTTT	CASSLGGRGVGNTIYF
TRBV3-1/TRBV3-2	TRBD1	TRBJ2-7	TGTGCCAGCAGCCAGGGACAGGTCAGTTCCTACGAGCAGTACTTC	CASSQGQVSSYEQYF
TRBV4-2	NA	TRBJ1-5	TGTGCCAGCAGCCCCGACGGAGGGGGCAATCAGCCCCAGCATTTT	CASSPDGGGNQPQHF
TRBV6-5	NA	TRBJ1-4	TGTGCCAGCAGTCGGGAAGTCACTAATGAAAAACTGTTTTTT	CASSREVTNEKLFF
TRBV5-6	NA	TRBJ1-5	TGTGCCAGCAGCTCGAGGGGGGGTAGCAATCAGCCCCAGCATTTT	CASSSRGGSNQPQHF
TRBV6-6	NA	TRBJ2-7	TGTGCCAGCACACCCGCTAGCGCAGGCGAGCAGTACTTC	CASTPASAGEQYF
TRBV15	NA	TRBJ1-3	TGTGCCACCAGCTCCCCTCTGACTTTCTCTGGAAACACCATATATTTT	CATSSPLTFSGNTIYF
TRBV5-1	TRBD2	TRBJ2-5	TGCGCCAGCAGCTTGGTCCTAGCGGGGGCACAAGAGACCCAGTACTTC	CASSLVLAGAQETQYF
TRBV19	TRBD1	TRBJ1-6	TGTGCCAGTAGTATAGACAGAGGACAGGGGTATTCACCCCTCCACTTT	CASSIDRGQGYSPLHF
TRBV12-3/TRBV12-4	TRBD2	TRBJ2-4	TGTGCCAGCAGTTTACGGGGGGACAACATTCAGTACTTC	CASSLRGDNIQYF
TRBV18	TRBD2	TRBJ2-5	TGTGCCAGCTCACCACTAGCGGGGGCCGGGGAGACCCAGTACTTC	CASSPLAGAGETQYF
TRBV20-1	NA	TRBJ1-5	TGCAGTGCTAGGGAGGGGCAGCCCCAGCATTTT	CSAREGQPQHF